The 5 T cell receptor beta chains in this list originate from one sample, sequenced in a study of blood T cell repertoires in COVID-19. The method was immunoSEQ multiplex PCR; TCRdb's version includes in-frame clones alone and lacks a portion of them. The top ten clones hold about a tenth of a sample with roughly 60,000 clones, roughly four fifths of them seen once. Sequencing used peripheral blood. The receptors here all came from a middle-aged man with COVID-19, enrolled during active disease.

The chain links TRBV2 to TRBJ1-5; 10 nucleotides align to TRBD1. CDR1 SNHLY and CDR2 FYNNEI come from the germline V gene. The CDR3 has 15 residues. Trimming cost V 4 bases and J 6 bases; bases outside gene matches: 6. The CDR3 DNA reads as TGTGCCAGCAGTGGGACAGGGGGGGATACTCAGCCCCAGCATTTT. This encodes CASSGTGGDTQPQHF. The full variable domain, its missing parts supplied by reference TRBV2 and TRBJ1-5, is EPEVTQTPSHQVTQMGQEVILRCVPISNHLYFYWYRQILGQKVEFLVSFYNNEISEKSEIFDDQFSVERPDGSNFTLKIRSTKLEDSAMYFCASSGTGGDTQPQHFGDGTRLSIL.

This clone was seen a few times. As DNA, the CDR3 is TGTGCCAGCAGTCCCCCGGGACAGGTCGCTGGCTACACCTTC. It is translated as CASSPPGQVAGYTF. The J gene is TRBJ1-2, the V gene TRBV6-2 or TRBV6-3, with TRBD1 identical over 8 bases. The CDR3 is 14 residues long. Germline CDR1 reads MNHEY; CDR2 reads SVGEGT. V shed 5 bases and J 7 bases; nucleotides not matched to a gene: 9.

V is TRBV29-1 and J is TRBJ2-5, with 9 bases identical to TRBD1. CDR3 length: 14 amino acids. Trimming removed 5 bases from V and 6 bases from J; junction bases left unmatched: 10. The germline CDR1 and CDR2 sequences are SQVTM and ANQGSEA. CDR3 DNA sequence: TGCAGCGTTCAACGAGGGACAGGGCACCAGACCCAGTACTTC. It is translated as CSVQRGTGHQTQYF.

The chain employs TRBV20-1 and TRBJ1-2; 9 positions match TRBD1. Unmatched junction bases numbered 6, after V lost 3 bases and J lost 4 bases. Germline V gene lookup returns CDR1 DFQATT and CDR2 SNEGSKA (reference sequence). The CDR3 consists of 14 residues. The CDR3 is CSASALTGGYGYTF. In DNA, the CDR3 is TGCAGTGCTAGTGCACTGACAGGGGGCTATGGCTACACCTTC.

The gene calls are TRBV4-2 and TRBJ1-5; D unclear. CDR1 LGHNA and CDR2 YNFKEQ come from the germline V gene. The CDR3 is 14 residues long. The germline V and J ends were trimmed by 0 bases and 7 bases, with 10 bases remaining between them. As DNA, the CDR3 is TGTGCCAGCAGCCAAGATTCGAGATTGCAGCCCCAGCATTTT. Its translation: CASSQDSRLQPQHF.